The TCR beta chain described here comes from a study of T cells in Graves' hyperthyroidism and ophthalmopathy. The CDR3 contains 16 residues. J was trimmed by 6 bases and V by 7 bases; bases with no gene match: 15. The V gene's germline CDR1 is SEHNR and CDR2 FQNEAQ (reference sequence). Amplified TCR beta CDR3 regions came from RNA transcripts. First-round RT-PCR of the TCR CDR3 relied on the HTBI primer set. TCRdb redid the calling of the multiplex PCR reads with MiXCR, one entry per CDR3 protein. The table includes under 700,000 distinct CDR3 sequences, about 45% detected once. Hyperthyroidism was newly diagnosed in patients aged 18 to 65 (duration under 2 months).

This chain links TRBV7-9 with TRBJ1-2; 9 bases agree with TRBD1. The sample consisted of peripheral blood or thyroid tissue (not recorded which). The TCR originated in a woman aged 18-29 years with Graves' hyperthyroidism. The CDR3 DNA sequence: TGTGCCAGCACCCCCCCGGGACAGGGTTATTCGCATGGCTACACCTTC. Translating it yields CASTPPGQGYSHGYTF.